The 16 T cell receptor beta chains below come from one sample, sequenced in a study of OX40 agonist ivuxolimab in advanced cancers. Method: immunoSEQ multiplex PCR; TCRdb's copy keeps in-frame clones and lacks some. The sample yields approximately 69,000 clones, around 94% seen once. Sequenced here: CD4+ or CD8+ T cells sorted from blood, sampled in a trial of the OX40 agonist ivuxolimab. These receptors originate from an adult with an advanced solid tumor such as melanoma, head and neck, liver or kidney cancer.

The rearrangement joins TRBV6-5 to TRBJ2-7, with D uncertain. Trimming left V 6 bases short and J 3 bases short, with 12 bases between. CDR1 is MNHEY and CDR2 is SVGAGI in the germline V gene. This CDR3 is 13 amino acids long. The CDR3 loop reads CASSLGFRYEQYF. DNA of the CDR3: TGTGCCAGCAGCCTAGGGTTCCGCTACGAGCAGTACTTC.

This chain joins TRBV6-1 and TRBJ1-5; D gene ambiguous. Trimming took 2 bases from V and 3 from J, leaving 11 bases between them. The CDR3 length is 15 residues. CDR1 is MNHNS and CDR2 is SASEGT in the germline V gene. The CDR3 loop is CASSEWSASNQPQHF. The DNA of the CDR3 is TGTGCCAGCAGTGAATGGTCAGCCTCCAATCAGCCCCAGCATTTT.

This clone was recorded once. CDR3 nucleotides: TGTGCTAGTGGTTTGGTACCTACAGGGCCCCAAGAGACCCAGTACTTC. As protein: CASGLVPTGPQETQYF. V gene TRBV12-5 combines with J gene TRBJ2-5; maybe TRBD1 (6 bases). CDR3 size: 16 residues. The V gene's germline CDR1 is LGHNT and CDR2 FRNRAP. Trimming pared 0 bases from V and 1 base from J, leaving 12 bases between.

This clone was recorded a few times. This chain links TRBV7-3 with TRBJ2-7; TRBD2 agrees at 8 bases. This CDR3 is built from 13 residues. From germline, CDR1 is SGHTA and CDR2 FQGTGA. The V gene end was trimmed by 4 bases and the J gene end by 7 bases; junction bases not matched to a gene: 6. CDR3 residues: CASSYGLATEQYF. For the CDR3, the DNA is TGTGCCAGCAGCTACGGACTAGCAACGGAGCAGTACTTC.

This rearrangement joins TRBV10-3 to TRBJ2-7; D is unclear. The length of the CDR3 is 13 residues. Looked up from germline, CDR1 is ENHRY and CDR2 is SYGVKD. V lost 0 bases and J 1 base, leaving 4 bases between the germline ends. DNA of the CDR3: TGTGCCATCAGTGAGTCCCTTTCCTACGAGCAGTACTTC. Translated: CAISESLSYEQYF.

This sequence joins TRBV10-1 and TRBJ2-1; 13 bases align to TRBD2. In germline, CDR1 is WNHNN, CDR2 SYGVQD (reference sequence). The CDR3 runs 17 residues. V was clipped by 4 bases and J by 8 bases; unmatched bases: 11. This CDR3 reads CASSATPGLAGFYEQFF. CDR3 in DNA: TGCGCCAGCAGTGCAACCCCGGGACTAGCGGGGTTCTATGAGCAGTTCTTC.

V usage is TRBV5-4 and J usage is TRBJ2-5; 7 bases are shared with TRBD2. The germline V gene encodes CDR1 SGHNT and CDR2 YYREEE (reference sequence). The CDR3 is 14 amino acids. J lost 0 bases, V lost 6 bases, and 5 bases had no gene match. The DNA of the CDR3 is TGTGCCAGCACTGGCGGGAGAGACCAAGAGACCCAGTACTTC. Its translation: CASTGGRDQETQYF.

This chain connects TRBV4-1 to TRBJ2-7; the match to TRBD2 covers 10 bases. The V gene's germline CDR1 is MGHRA and CDR2 YSYEKL. V trimming: 4 bases; J trimming: 2 bases; junction bases outside the gene matches: 8. The CDR3 spans 16 residues. Here the CDR3 DNA reads TGCGCCAGCAGCCGCAATATAGCGGGAGGTACCTACGAGCAGTACTTC. This sequence encodes CASSRNIAGGTYEQYF.

V usage is TRBV6-5 and J usage is TRBJ1-2; D ambiguous. V was trimmed by 6 bases and J by 0 bases, leaving 14 bases between them. The CDR3 runs 15 residues. Per the germline V gene, CDR1 is MNHEY and CDR2 is SVGAGI. The CDR3 sequence: CASRLHSYANYGYTF. DNA of the CDR3: TGTGCCAGCAGGCTACACTCGTATGCTAACTATGGCTACACCTTC.

On this clone itself: Sequence at one end of the junction differs from germline and may be a read error. This chain connects TRBV27 to TRBJ2-1; 7 bases are shared with TRBD2. The CDR3 length is 17 residues. Germline-derived CDR1 and CDR2 are MNHEY and SMNVEV (reference sequence). DNA of the CDR3: TGTGCCAGCAGTCTATCCTACGGGACTAACGTCTACAATGAGCAGTTCTTC. As protein: CASSLSYGTNVYNEQFF.

The chain uses TRBV27 and TRBJ1-2, with 9 bases that match TRBD1. Germline values: CDR1 MNHEY, CDR2 SMNVEV (reference sequence). Trimming at V came to 2 bases and at J to 7 bases, leaving 2 bases not matched to a gene. This CDR3 has 13 residues. CDR3 protein: CASSLTTGGGYTF. In DNA form, the CDR3 reads TGTGCCAGCAGTTTAACGACAGGGGGTGGCTACACCTTC.

The chain couples TRBV7-8 to TRBJ1-4; 7 nucleotides agree with TRBD1. J gave up 4 bases and V 5 bases, and 7 bases lay outside the gene matches. This CDR3 is 15 amino acids long. Germline CDR1 reads SGHVS; CDR2 reads FQNEAQ. In DNA, the CDR3 is TGTGCCAGCAGCCTCGTAGGGGGCCTTAATGAAAAACTGTTTTTT. Amino acids: CASSLVGGLNEKLFF.

The chain recombines TRBV9 with TRBJ2-1, with D perhaps matching TRBD2 (6 bases). V lost 1 base to trimming and J lost 0 bases, with 8 bases between them. The CDR3 contains 15 residues. Germline-derived CDR1 and CDR2 are SGDLS and YYNGEE. CDR3 coding DNA: TGTGCCAGCAGCGTATTGACTAGCTCCTACAATGAGCAGTTCTTC. Translated: CASSVLTSSYNEQFF. The variable domain in full, completed from reference TRBV9 and TRBJ2-1, reads DSGVTQTPKHLITATGQRVTLRCSPRSGDLSVYWYQQSLDQGLQFLIQYYNGEERAKGNILERFSAQQFPDLHSELNLSSLELGDSALYFCASSVLTSSYNEQFFGPGTRLTVL.

The chain has TRBV28 and TRBJ2-7, with D possibly matching TRBD1 (6 bases). Between the trimmed V and J ends, which lost 6 bases and 3 bases, there was a span of 12 bases. CDR1 and CDR2 from the germline V gene are MDHEN and SYDVKM. The CDR3 has 13 amino acids. The CDR3 DNA is TGTGCCAGCAGCAACAGGGTGAACTACGAGCAGTACTTC. It encodes CASSNRVNYEQYF. Variable domain in full (rest from reference TRBV28 and TRBJ2-7): DVKVTQSSRYLVKRTGEKVFLECVQDMDHENMFWYRQDPGLGLRLIYFSYDVKMKEKGDIPEGYSVSREKKERFSLILESASTNQTSMYLCASSNRVNYEQYFGPGTRLTVT.

The rearrangement joins TRBV14 to TRBJ1-2; 7 nucleotides align to TRBD1. Germline lookup yields CDR1 SGHDN and CDR2 FVKESK. This CDR3 contains 14 residues. With V trimmed by 4 bases and J by 9 bases, 11 bases remained unmatched. The CDR3 sequence: CASSLQGGRGSYTF. The CDR3 DNA reads as TGTGCCAGCAGCCTCCAGGGGGGTCGGGGGAGCTACACCTTC.

The CDR3 protein is CASSAYIGEETQYF. CDR3 nucleotide sequence: TGTGCCAGTAGTGCCTACATCGGGGAGGAGACCCAGTACTTC. The chain couples TRBV19 to TRBJ2-5; D perhaps matches TRBD2 (5 bases). The CDR3 is 14 residues long. Trimming removed 5 bases at V and 5 bases at J, with 15 bases between. The germline gives CDR1 LNHDA, CDR2 SQIVND (reference sequence).